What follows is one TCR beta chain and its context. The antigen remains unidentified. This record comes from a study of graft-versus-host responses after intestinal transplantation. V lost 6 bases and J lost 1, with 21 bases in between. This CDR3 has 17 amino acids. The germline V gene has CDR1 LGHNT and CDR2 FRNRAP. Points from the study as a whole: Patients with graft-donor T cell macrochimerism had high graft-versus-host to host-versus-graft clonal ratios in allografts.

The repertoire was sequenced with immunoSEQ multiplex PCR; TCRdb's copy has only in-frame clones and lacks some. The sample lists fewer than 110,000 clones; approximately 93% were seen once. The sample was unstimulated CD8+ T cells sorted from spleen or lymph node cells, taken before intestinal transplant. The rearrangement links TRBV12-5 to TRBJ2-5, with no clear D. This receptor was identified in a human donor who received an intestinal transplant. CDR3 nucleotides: TGTGCTAGTGGCCCCCCGGGTCTGGGTGCAGCCCAAGAGACCCAGTACTTC. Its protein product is CASGPPGLGAAQETQYF.